Below are 5 T cell receptor beta chains sequenced from a single sample in a study of T-cell memory formation after mild COVID-19. TCRdb called the 5' RACE reads again in MiXCR, with one record for every CDR3 protein. Of 300,000 to 400,000 distinct CDR3 sequences in the sample, about an eighth were seen once. The material sequenced was PBMCs or a T cell subset sorted from them (not recorded which). The receptors originated from a man aged 18 to 29 who had mild COVID-19 (a few samples of this study predate the infection). Cell type and time point are not known.

This clonotype has just a few counts. CDR3 loop: CASSGPNDNEQFF. The CDR3 coding sequence is TGTGCCAGCAGCGGGCCAAACGACAATGAGCAGTTCTTC. The rearrangement uses TRBV13 and TRBJ2-1; D is ambiguous. This CDR3 comprises 13 residues. Germline V gene lookup returns CDR1 PRHDT and CDR2 FYEKMQ (reference sequence). V was shortened by 5 bases and J by 5 bases, with 10 bases between the two germline ends.

The gene calls are TRBV7-2 and TRBJ2-3; weak D call: TRBD1 (6 bases). Trimming left V 3 bases short and J 2 bases short, with 9 bases between. CDR1 and CDR2 (germline): SGHTA, FQGNSA. This CDR3 is 14 amino acids long. This CDR3 is CASSLDRATDTQYF. CDR3 DNA: TGTGCCAGCAGCTTGGACAGAGCCACAGATACGCAGTATTTT.

This clonotype occurred many times. This chain joins TRBV6-5 and TRBJ2-6; a weak D match, TRBD2 (6 bases). This CDR3 is built from 19 residues. Germline CDR1 is MNHEY and CDR2 is SVGAGI. Trimming removed 5 bases at V and 0 bases at J, with 20 bases between. The CDR3, as DNA: TGTGCCAGCAGTGTGTTCTCGGAGGGCAGGACCTCTGGGGCCAACGTCCTGACTTTC. Translated, it gives CASSVFSEGRTSGANVLTF.

This clonotype was recorded many times. This sequence joins TRBV5-1 and TRBJ2-1; D unclear. Trimming left V 0 bases short and J 1 base short, with 8 bases between. This CDR3 is built from 15 residues. The germline V gene has CDR1 SGHRS and CDR2 YFSETQ. CDR3 nucleotide sequence: TGCGCCAGCAGCTTGGCGGAATTTTCCTACAATGAGCAGTTCTTC. Its protein is CASSLAEFSYNEQFF.

The chain uses TRBV4-1 and TRBJ1-2; 10 positions match TRBD1. Unmatched junction bases numbered 5, after V lost 0 bases and J lost 10 bases. This CDR3 spans 14 amino acids. Germline V gene sequence: CDR1 MGHRA, CDR2 YSYEKL. CDR3: CASSQEWDRGIYTF. The DNA for the CDR3 is TGCGCCAGCAGCCAAGAATGGGACAGGGGAATCTACACCTTC.